This TCR beta chain originates from a study of CD8+CD57+ T cells in acquired aplastic anemia. Turning to the study itself: CD4+ and CD8+ cells, once sorted, gave DNA averaging roughly 3 ug. General study findings and limits: Some 30 shared CD8+ CDR3s appeared highly expressed within patients' immunodominant clones. Controls and patients did not differ significantly in CD8+ Simpson's diversity.

This clonotype came up many times. Its target is unknown. CDR1 and CDR2 from the germline V gene are LGHNA and YSLEER. The V gene lost 3 bases and the J gene lost 3 bases, with 6 bases spanning the gap. This CDR3 region has 14 residues. For CDR3 and TCR beta VDJ profiling, genomic DNA was the template used. One entry per CDR3 protein, called by TCRdb with MiXCR from the reads. The table records 250,000 to 300,000 distinct CDR3 sequences, around 60% of them present only once. The origin of this receptor is a human donor with severe aplastic anemia or a healthy control (not recorded which). The sequencing sample was made of sorted CD4+, CD8+, or CD8+CD57+ T cells (not recorded which) from PBMCs. The V and J genes are TRBV4-3 and TRBJ2-6; no clear D gene. The CDR3 DNA reads TGCGCCAGCAGCCACGGTTTTGGGGCCAACGTCCTGACTTTC. This translates into CASSHGFGANVLTF.